Shown below are 29 T cell receptor beta chains from a single sample sequenced in a study of T-cell reconstitution after alpha-beta-depleted transplantation in children. It was with unique molecular identifiers that the TCRbeta library was prepared. TCRdb reanalysed the PCR reads using MiXCR and keeps one entry per CDR3 protein. The repertoire holds around 200,000 distinct CDR3 sequences, with more than 15% as singletons. Sample: PBMCs, mostly from graft donor cells, taken 360 days after TCRalphabeta/CD19-depleted stem cell transplant. These receptors all come from a male patient aged 2-15 years who had a stem cell transplant for acute lymphoblastic leukemia, so the T cells may come from the graft donor.

This clonotype was seen a few times. The V call is TRBV29-1, the J call TRBJ2-1; 12 bases map to TRBD2. Germline V gives CDR1 SQVTM, CDR2 ANQGSEA. The CDR3 spans 15 residues. Losses at the gene ends were 6 bases for V and 7 bases for J; bases not matched to a gene: 10. The CDR3 protein is CSVTQTSGGYNEQFF. The DNA of the CDR3 is TGCAGCGTGACCCAGACTAGCGGGGGTTATAATGAGCAGTTCTTC.

The V gene is TRBV4-2, the J gene TRBJ2-3, with 8 bases aligning to TRBD2. The junction had 2 bases not matched to a gene; V was cut back by 0 bases and J by 0 bases. Germline V CDR1 and CDR2: LGHNA, YNFKEQ. The CDR3 consists of 16 residues. The DNA for the CDR3 is TGTGCCAGCAGCCAAGATGTAGCGGGGAGCACAGATACGCAGTATTTT. It yields the protein CASSQDVAGSTDTQYF.

The chain employs TRBV11-2 and TRBJ2-2; TRBD2 aligns across 9 bases. Germline values: CDR1 SGHAT, CDR2 FQNNGV. This CDR3 is 17 amino acids long. With 2 bases clipped from V and 3 bases from J, the junction kept 7 bases outside the gene matches. This CDR3 is CASSLLLAGIHTGELFF. CDR3 bases: TGTGCCAGCAGCTTATTACTAGCGGGTATTCACACCGGGGAGCTGTTTTTT.

This clonotype was recorded a few times. This chain links TRBV7-9 with TRBJ1-1; D is unclear. Germline CDR1 is SEHNR and CDR2 is FQNEAQ (reference sequence). This CDR3 region has 16 residues. Trimming left V 4 bases short and J 4 bases short, with 19 bases between. In DNA form, the CDR3 reads TGTGCCAGCAGCTCCGCCCCGCGGGATCCGGGCACTGAAGCTTTCTTT. This codes for CASSSAPRDPGTEAFF.

This clonotype was recorded a few times. The V and J genes are TRBV18 and TRBJ1-5; 8 positions match TRBD1. Germline assignment: CDR1 KGHSH and CDR2 LQKENI. V was clipped by 0 bases and J by 2 bases; unmatched bases: 0. The CDR3 contains 15 residues. The CDR3 reads CASSPPDRGNQPQHF. The CDR3 DNA follows: TGTGCCAGCTCACCACCGGACAGGGGCAATCAGCCCCAGCATTTT.

This clonotype was detected a few times. The genes are TRBV12-3 or TRBV12-4 and TRBJ2-5; D not certain. With 7 bases removed from V and 2 bases from J, the gap between germline ends came to 11 bases. The CDR3 contains 13 residues. CDR3 sequence: CASTHSGQETQYF. The CDR3 bases are TGTGCCAGCACCCACTCTGGTCAAGAGACCCAGTACTTC.

This clonotype is termed large. The J gene is TRBJ2-7, the V gene TRBV5-1, with TRBD2 identical over 7 bases. V was pared by 0 bases and J by 2 bases, with 2 bases of the junction left unmatched. The CDR3 spans 14 residues. The germline V gene encodes CDR1 SGHRS and CDR2 YFSETQ. The chain's CDR3 is CASSLGGGTYEQYF. The DNA of the CDR3 is TGCGCCAGCAGCTTGGGGGGGGGTACCTACGAGCAGTACTTC.

V usage is TRBV7-8 and J usage is TRBJ2-4; 8 nucleotides match TRBD2. Germline CDR1 and CDR2: SGHVS and FQNEAQ. There are 19 residues in the CDR3. The ends lost 2 bases at V and 6 bases at J; junction bases unmatched: 18. The CDR3 spells CASSLMGGAGAALGNIQYF. The CDR3 region has the DNA TGTGCCAGCAGCTTAATGGGAGGAGCGGGAGCCGCGCTGGGAAACATTCAGTACTTC.

This clonotype was counted only a few times. The DNA for the CDR3 is TGTGCCAGCAGCCTTCCAACCACCCGCTACGAGCAGTACTTC. Its protein is CASSLPTTRYEQYF. The V call is TRBV7-2, the J call TRBJ2-7; unclear D gene. The CDR3 extends over 14 amino acids. Germline assignment: CDR1 SGHTA and CDR2 FQGNSA. V lost 5 bases and J lost 3, with 14 bases in between.

This clonotype was counted only a few times. J is TRBJ1-4 and V is TRBV6-1; 7 nucleotides align to TRBD1. The CDR3 runs to 16 residues. Germline V gene lookup returns CDR1 MNHNS and CDR2 SASEGT. V lost 7 bases and J lost 7; bases outside the gene matches: 15. DNA for the CDR3: TGTGCCAGCAAATTAAATCCGACAGGGTCGAGTGAAAAACTGTTTTTT. Translated, it gives CASKLNPTGSSEKLFF.

This chain joins TRBV4-2 and TRBJ2-1, with D perhaps being TRBD1 or TRBD2 (5 bases each). The CDR3 sequence is 15 residues long. V was clipped by 3 bases and J by 9 bases, with 18 bases between them. Germline-derived CDR1 and CDR2 are LGHNA and YNFKEQ. This CDR3 reads CASSQPPDGGSEQFF. CDR3 in DNA: TGTGCCAGCAGCCAGCCCCCCGATGGGGGTTCTGAGCAGTTCTTC.

This clonotype was counted a few times. This chain joins TRBV7-2 and TRBJ2-3, with TRBD2 identical over 8 bases. Trimming at V came to 5 bases and at J to 2 bases, leaving 6 bases not matched to a gene. The germline gives CDR1 SGHTA, CDR2 FQGNSA. The CDR3 has 15 amino acids. For the CDR3, the DNA is TGTGCCAGCAGCGCCCAGACTAGCGACACAGATACGCAGTATTTT. Amino acid sequence: CASSAQTSDTDTQYF.

This chain links TRBV20-1 with TRBJ2-3; the match to TRBD2 covers 8 bases. Germline V lookup: CDR1 DFQATT, CDR2 SNEGSKA (reference sequence). Trimming took 0 bases from V and 0 from J; bases not matched to a gene: 5. CDR3 length: 16 residues. CDR3 in DNA: TGCAGTGCTAGAGATCCGGCTAGCGGGAGCACAGATACGCAGTATTTT. Translation: CSARDPASGSTDTQYF.

A note on this clonotype: A much larger clone is a single base away; this may be a read error. V usage is TRBV6-2 or TRBV6-3 and J usage is TRBJ2-1; the D gene is possibly TRBD2 (7 bases). The CDR3 extends over 15 amino acids. The germline CDR1 and CDR2 sequences are MNHEY and SVGEGT. Trimming pared 5 bases from V and 6 bases from J, leaving 17 bases between. The DNA for the CDR3 is TGTGCCAGCAGTCTCCTGGGGGGGGCAGGCAATGAGCAGTTCTTC. Its protein is CASSLLGGAGNEQFF.

This clonotype was detected many times. CDR3 bases: TGTGCCAGCAGTTCCAGCTCAGGCGGGGATGAGCAGTTCTTC. This gives the protein CASSSSSGGDEQFF. The genes are TRBV12-3 or TRBV12-4 and TRBJ2-1; D may be TRBD2 (6 bases). The CDR3 sequence is 14 residues long. The germline V and J ends were trimmed by 4 bases and 8 bases, with 15 bases remaining between them.

The chain is built from TRBV2 and TRBJ2-2; D not certain. Germline V lookup: CDR1 SNHLY, CDR2 FYNNEI. CDR3 length: 15 residues. Trimming pared 4 bases from V and 0 bases from J, leaving 9 bases between. The CDR3 DNA sequence: TGTGCCAGCAGTGTAGAGTCAGCGAACACCGGGGAGCTGTTTTTT. It is translated as CASSVESANTGELFF.

The chain links TRBV15 to TRBJ2-1; TRBD2 agrees at 12 bases. Germline trimming cut 3 bases from V and 5 bases from J; bases unmatched to any gene: 2. Per germline, CDR1 LNHNV and CDR2 YYDKDF (reference sequence). The CDR3 consists of 15 residues. CDR3: CATSSWTSGNNEQFF. The CDR3 DNA sequence: TGTGCCACCAGCAGTTGGACTAGCGGGAACAATGAGCAGTTCTTC. The full variable domain, its missing parts supplied by reference TRBV15 and TRBJ2-1, is DAMVIQNPRYQVTQFGKPVTLSCSQTLNHNVMYWYQQKSSQAPKLLFHYYDKDFNNEADTPDNFQSRRPNTSFCFLDIRSPGLGDTAMYLCATSSWTSGNNEQFFGPGTRLTVL.

This clonotype was detected a few times. The chain is built from TRBV15 and TRBJ2-1, with a tentative D call TRBD1 (6 bases). Trimming pared 1 base from V and 8 bases from J, leaving 15 bases between. Germline CDR1 is LNHNV and CDR2 is YYDKDF (reference sequence). The CDR3 is 15 residues long. The DNA for the CDR3 is TGTGCCACCAGCAGAGTTACAGGGTGGGTCTATGAGCAGTTCTTC. Residues: CATSRVTGWVYEQFF.

A few counts support this clonotype. The CDR3 is CASSPNDPWDEKLFF. The CDR3 DNA sequence: TGCGCCAGCAGCCCCAACGATCCCTGGGACGAAAAACTGTTTTTT. This rearrangement joins TRBV5-1 to TRBJ1-4, with D possibly matching TRBD1 (5 bases). V was cut by 4 bases and J by 8 bases, with 18 bases left in between. The CDR3 contains 15 residues. From germline, CDR1 is SGHRS and CDR2 YFSETQ. The entire variable domain, with the rest obtained from reference TRBV5-1 and TRBJ1-4, is as follows: KAGVTQTPRYLIKTRGQQVTLSCSPISGHRSVSWYQQTPGQGLQFLFEYFSETQRNKGNFPGRFSGRQFSNSRSEMNVSTLELGDSALYLCASSPNDPWDEKLFFGSGTQLSVL.

This clonotype turned up a few times. This chain joins TRBV12-3 or TRBV12-4 and TRBJ2-5; perhaps D is TRBD1 or TRBD2 (6 bases each). The CDR3 has 14 residues. V was cut by 4 bases and J by 2 bases, with 11 bases left in between. CDR3 sequence (DNA): TGTGCCAGCAGTTCAGAAGGGGGGCAAGAGACCCAGTACTTC. As protein: CASSSEGGQETQYF.

V usage is TRBV20-1 and J usage is TRBJ2-1; 8 positions match TRBD2. CDR3 size: 12 residues. V lost 6 bases to trimming and J lost 13 bases; unmatched junction nucleotides: 11. Germline V lookup: CDR1 DFQATT, CDR2 SNEGSKA (reference sequence). In DNA form, the CDR3 reads TGCAGTGCCGTAGCACTTAGCGGGGACCAGTTCTTC. Translated, it gives CSAVALSGDQFF.

The V and J genes are TRBV3-1 and TRBJ1-1, with D perhaps matching TRBD1 (6 bases). Between the trimmed V and J ends, which lost 4 bases and 4 bases, there was a span of 13 bases. CDR1 and CDR2 from the germline V gene are LGHDT and YNNKEL (reference sequence). The CDR3 length is 14 residues. The CDR3 DNA sequence: TGTGCCAGCAGCCCCCGGACAGCAAGCACTGAAGCTTTCTTT. It yields the protein CASSPRTASTEAFF.

V gene TRBV2 combines with J gene TRBJ2-7; 7 positions match TRBD2. Germline assignment: CDR1 SNHLY and CDR2 FYNNEI. This CDR3 is built from 16 residues. V shed 6 bases, J shed 6 bases, and the junction held 17 bases outside the gene matches. CDR3 sequence reads: CASRPSSGLNGGEQYF. The CDR3 region has the DNA TGTGCCAGCAGACCCTCTAGCGGTTTAAACGGTGGCGAGCAGTACTTC. The variable domain in full, completed from reference TRBV2 and TRBJ2-7, reads EPEVTQTPSHQVTQMGQEVILRCVPISNHLYFYWYRQILGQKVEFLVSFYNNEISEKSEIFDDQFSVERPDGSNFTLKIRSTKLEDSAMYFCASRPSSGLNGGEQYFGPGTRLTVT.

This clonotype was recorded at least ten times. The V call is TRBV9, the J call TRBJ2-1; TRBD1 is a possible D gene (6 bases). The V and J ends lost 0 bases and 4 bases respectively, with 17 bases between them. The CDR3 has 17 amino acids. Looked up from germline, CDR1 is SGDLS and CDR2 is YYNGEE. The CDR3 is CASSVAPPGDGYNEQFF. CDR3 nucleotide sequence: TGTGCCAGCAGCGTAGCCCCCCCAGGGGATGGGTACAATGAGCAGTTCTTC.

This clonotype was detected only a few times. V usage is TRBV5-5 and J usage is TRBJ2-6; D is uncertain. The CDR3 extends over 14 amino acids. V was shortened by 4 bases and J by 11 bases, with 16 bases between the two germline ends. In germline, CDR1 is SGHKS, CDR2 YYEKEE (reference sequence). CDR3 coding DNA: TGTGCCAGCAGCCCACAGTACTTTTGGGACGTCCTGACTTTC. This encodes CASSPQYFWDVLTF. The variable domain in full, with the rest retrieved from reference TRBV5-5 and TRBJ2-6, is DAGVTQSPTHLIKTRGQQVTLRCSPISGHKSVSWYQQVLGQGPQFIFQYYEKEERGRGNFPDRFSARQFPNYSSELNVNALLLGDSALYLCASSPQYFWDVLTFGAGSRLTVL.

This clonotype was detected only a few times. This rearrangement joins TRBV7-6 to TRBJ2-5; 11 bases line up with TRBD1. This CDR3 spans 14 amino acids. With 6 bases clipped from V and 5 bases from J, the junction kept 5 bases outside the gene matches. From germline, CDR1 is SGHVS and CDR2 FNYEAQ. The CDR3 DNA follows: TGTGCCAGCAGTTCCGGGACAGGGGGGGAGACCCAGTACTTC. This gives the protein CASSSGTGGETQYF.

This clonotype was picked up a small number of times. The chain employs TRBV5-1 and TRBJ1-1, with D possibly matching TRBD1 (6 bases). Germline lookup yields CDR1 SGHRS and CDR2 YFSETQ. Trimming cost V 4 bases and J 0 bases, with 13 bases left between them. The CDR3 loop spans 15 amino acids. Here the CDR3 reads CASSPTGTLNTEAFF. The CDR3 DNA reads as TGCGCCAGCAGCCCAACCGGGACACTGAACACTGAAGCTTTCTTT. The variable domain in full, completed from reference TRBV5-1 and TRBJ1-1, reads KAGVTQTPRYLIKTRGQQVTLSCSPISGHRSVSWYQQTPGQGLQFLFEYFSETQRNKGNFPGRFSGRQFSNSRSEMNVSTLELGDSALYLCASSPTGTLNTEAFFGQGTRLTVV.

In its sample, this clonotype was seen a few times. The genes are TRBV5-5 and TRBJ2-1, with 14 bases lining up with TRBD2. The CDR3 covers 18 residues. Losses at the gene ends were 4 bases for V and 7 bases for J; bases not matched to a gene: 13. Germline V lookup: CDR1 SGHKS, CDR2 YYEKEE (reference sequence). The chain's CDR3 is CASSGGGTSGSGLNEQFF. CDR3 coding DNA: TGTGCCAGCAGCGGGGGAGGGACTAGCGGGAGCGGATTAAATGAGCAGTTCTTC.

There are a few counts of this clonotype. The rearrangement links TRBV7-2 to TRBJ2-3; D is possibly TRBD2 (6 bases). CDR1 is SGHTA and CDR2 is FQGNSA in the germline V gene. V was pared by 5 bases and J by 2 bases, with 14 bases between. There are 15 residues in the CDR3. In DNA form, the CDR3 reads TGTGCCAGCAGCCCACGTCGGGGGAACACAGATACGCAGTATTTT. Residues: CASSPRRGNTDTQYF.